The T cell receptor (beta chain) described here comes from a study of molecular identifiers for immune sequencing clone quantification. Whole-study results and caveats: In a background of 850,000 to 1,000,000 naive cells, spiked Jurkat TCR RNA from one cell was reportedly detectable. Identical TCR molecules can share a barcode, and this sharing could underestimate highly expanded clone sizes.

Library preparation followed earlier protocols using designated TCR primers. Via MiXCR, TCRdb re-called the PCR reads, giving one row per CDR3 protein. The sample records tens of thousands of distinct CDR3 sequences, 15% to 20% being singletons. The V end was cut by 4 bases, the J end by 5 bases, with 9 bases between. Germline CDR1 is SGDLS and CDR2 is YYNGEE. The CDR3 is 12 residues long. This clonotype was detected many times. The antigen remains undetermined. The sequence derives from a human donor in good health. Some libraries in this study had Jurkat cell RNA spiked in. The chain employs TRBV9 and TRBJ2-5; no reliable D call. Sequenced: naive CD8+ T cells from blood, with Jurkat cell RNA spiked in. As for subset: FACS-sorted CD8+CD4-CCR7+CD45RA+ naive T cells. CDR3 amino acids: CASSFKGETQYF. The CDR3 DNA reads as TGTGCCAGCAGCTTCAAAGGGGAGACCCAGTACTTC.